The sequence of this T cell receptor (beta chain) was determined in a study of blood T cell repertoires in COVID-19. About the research overall: Nucleic acid was either cDNA or gDNA, and it came from T cells, B-cell-depleted T cells, or PBMCs.

Trimming removed 4 bases at V and 2 bases at J, with 11 bases between. The CDR3 has 13 residues. Germline loops: CDR1 SQVTM, CDR2 ANQGSEA. Repertoires were generated with immunoSEQ multiplex PCR, while TCRdb's copy carries only in-frame clones and drops some. The data hold more than 95,000 clones, with around four fifths observed a single time. This clone was seen a handful of times. The V and J genes are TRBV29-1 and TRBJ1-1; D perhaps matches TRBD1 (5 bases). This TCR was sampled from a man aged 60-69 years with acute or convalescent COVID-19. The sequencing input was peripheral blood. Written as DNA, the CDR3 is TGCAGCGTTGGACGGACAATTAACACTGAAGCTTTCTTT. It encodes CSVGRTINTEAFF.